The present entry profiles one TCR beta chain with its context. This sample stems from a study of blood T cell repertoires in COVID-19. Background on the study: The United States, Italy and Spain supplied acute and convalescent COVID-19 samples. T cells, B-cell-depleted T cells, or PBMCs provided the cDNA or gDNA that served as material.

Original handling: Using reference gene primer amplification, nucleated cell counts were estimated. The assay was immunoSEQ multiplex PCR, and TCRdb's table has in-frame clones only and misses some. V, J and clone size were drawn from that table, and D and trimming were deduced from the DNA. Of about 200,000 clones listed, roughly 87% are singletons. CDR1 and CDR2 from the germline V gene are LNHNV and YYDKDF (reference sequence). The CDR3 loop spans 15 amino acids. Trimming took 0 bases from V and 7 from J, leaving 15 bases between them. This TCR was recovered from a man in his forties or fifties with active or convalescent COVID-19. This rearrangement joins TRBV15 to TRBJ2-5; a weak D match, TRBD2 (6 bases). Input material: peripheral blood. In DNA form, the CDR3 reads TGTGCCACCAGCAGAGATGACTCGGGCGGGGTGACCCAGTACTTC. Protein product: CATSRDDSGGVTQYF.